This paragraph reports one T cell receptor (beta chain). Its antigen is as yet unknown. Mismatch with germline at one junction end may stem from a read error. PBMCs numbering at least 6 million were isolated per sample. Then a second PCR, running about 6 to 12 cycles, was carried out with a sample-barcoded 5' primer and a J-beta primer mix. Every single cDNA molecule received a tag from a template-switch adaptor with 12 random nucleotides. TCRdb used MiXCR to reprocess the 5' RACE reads, holding one entry per CDR3 protein. The sample has around 800,000 distinct CDR3 sequences; approximately 59% are singletons. The CDR3 is 15 amino acids. This sample is part of a study of blood T cells in healthy people across ages. Findings of the study overall: Both naive CD4+ cell counts and diversity were greater in long-lived donors than in aged donors. Unsorted PBMCs blocked a conclusive comparison of naive and antigen-experienced cells.

Material: blood. This clonotype was sampled from a man aged 25 to 40 in good health. The J gene is TRBJ1-6, the V gene TRBV12-3 or TRBV12-4; D is unresolved. The CDR3 here is CATSLARTPGSPLHF. CDR3 sequence (DNA): TGTGCCACCAGTTTAGCCCGGACGCCCGGATCACCCCTCCACTTT.